This T cell receptor (beta chain) was recovered during a study of CD8+CD57+ T cells in acquired aplastic anemia. Study information: Sorted CD4+ plus CD8+ cells gave DNA averaging around 3 ug.

Points on this clonotype: Its specificity is unknown.

Overall study findings and caveats: Common to patients and controls were 25 to 30 CD8+ CDR3 sequences. Significant differences in CD8+ Simpson's diversity were not observed between patients and controls.

This CDR3 is built from 14 residues. V was cut by 4 bases and J by 6 bases, with 15 bases left in between. CDR1 is SEHNR, CDR2 FQNEAQ, per germline (reference sequence). Genomic DNA acted as the template from which TCR beta VDJ combination and CDR3 sequence profiling were carried out. TCRdb re-derived calls from the reads in MiXCR, one entry per CDR3 protein. Of approximately 170,000 distinct CDR3 sequences listed, around half were seen once; the top ten hold more than 15%. This chain connects TRBV7-9 to TRBJ1-2; possibly TRBD1 for D (6 bases). The sequence was obtained from a human donor in good health, serving as a control. Sequencing was done on a sample of sorted CD4+, CD8+, or CD8+CD57+ T cells (not recorded which) from PBMCs. The CDR3 DNA reads TGTGCCAGCAGCTCTTACAGGGTCGGAGATGGCTACACCTTC. The encoded protein is CASSSYRVGDGYTF.